The 17 T cell receptor beta chains listed next were all sequenced from one sample in a study of blood T cell repertoires in COVID-19. The assay was immunoSEQ multiplex PCR, and TCRdb's table has in-frame clones only and misses some. The top ten clones hold approximately 4.3% of a sample with 400,000 to 550,000 clones, approximately 90% of them seen once. Sequenced input: peripheral blood. These receptors originate from a woman in her thirties with acute or convalescent COVID-19.

This chain connects TRBV11-1 to TRBJ2-7; no reliable D call. Trimming left V 1 base short and J 1 base short, with 5 bases between. CDR3 length: 13 amino acids. Germline-derived CDR1 and CDR2 are SGHAT and FQDESV (reference sequence). Written as DNA, the CDR3 is TGTGCCAGCAGCTTAGGCGGATCCTACGAGCAGTACTTC. Residues: CASSLGGSYEQYF.

This clone has a single count. The V call is TRBV10-2, the J call TRBJ1-2, with TRBD1 identical over 11 bases. V was clipped by 5 bases and J by 4 bases; unmatched bases: 6. The CDR3 length is 15 residues. Germline CDR1 and CDR2: WSHSY and SAAADI. CDR3: CASSPGQGVGYGYTF. CDR3 coding DNA: TGCGCCAGCAGTCCGGGACAGGGGGTAGGCTATGGCTACACCTTC.

The V call is TRBV5-4, the J call TRBJ2-6; D is unclear. V lost 4 bases to trimming and J lost 0 bases, with 5 bases between them. CDR1 SGHNT and CDR2 YYREEE come from the germline V gene (reference sequence). The CDR3 extends over 14 amino acids. CDR3 in amino acids: CASSPSSGANVLTF. The DNA of the CDR3 is TGTGCCAGCAGCCCGAGCTCTGGGGCCAACGTCCTGACTTTC.

The chain couples TRBV4-1 to TRBJ2-7; D uncertain. Trimming pared 3 bases from V and 2 bases from J, leaving 8 bases between. CDR1 and CDR2 (germline): MGHRA, YSYEKL. This CDR3 spans 13 amino acids. As DNA, the CDR3 is TGCGCCAGCAGCCACTCCCCTCCCTACGAGCAGTACTTC. Protein product: CASSHSPPYEQYF.

The chain links TRBV27 to TRBJ2-7, with 10 nucleotides matching TRBD2. CDR3 size: 19 residues. Germline V gene sequence: CDR1 MNHEY, CDR2 SMNVEV (reference sequence). Trimming took 7 bases from V and 3 from J; bases not matched to a gene: 21. CDR3 region: CASKPLTGLPSGGLYEQYF. The CDR3 DNA follows: TGTGCCAGCAAGCCCTTAACAGGGCTCCCTAGCGGGGGTCTCTACGAGCAGTACTTC.

The J gene is TRBJ2-3, the V gene TRBV7-8, with D possibly being TRBD2 (5 bases). CDR1 SGHVS and CDR2 FQNEAQ come from the germline V gene. This CDR3 has 15 amino acids. V was trimmed by 5 bases and J by 1 base, leaving 13 bases between them. CDR3 amino acids: CASSQAAGGTDTQYF. The DNA of the CDR3 is TGTGCCAGCAGCCAAGCGGCCGGGGGCACAGATACGCAGTATTTT.

CDR3 in DNA: TGTGCTAGTGGTTTGCGGGTTCGTCTTTCTGCAACTAATGAAAAACTGTTTTTT. It encodes CASGLRVRLSATNEKLFF. The chain couples TRBV12-5 to TRBJ1-4, with D unresolved. V was shortened by 2 bases and J by 0 bases, with 16 bases between the two germline ends. This CDR3 region has 18 residues. Germline lookup yields CDR1 LGHNT and CDR2 FRNRAP.

The sample holds a few counts of this clone. The rearrangement links TRBV5-1 to TRBJ2-1; D is unresolved. The germline V and J ends were trimmed by 3 bases and 5 bases, with 3 bases remaining between them. This CDR3 region has 11 residues. Looked up from germline, CDR1 is SGHRS and CDR2 is YFSETQ. Here the CDR3 DNA reads TGCGCCAGCAGCTCAAACAATGAGCAGTTCTTC. It specifies CASSSNNEQFF.

The rearrangement uses TRBV7-2 and TRBJ2-1, with D maybe TRBD1 (6 bases). The CDR3 spans 15 residues. Germline V gene sequence: CDR1 SGHTA, CDR2 FQGNSA. V lost 1 base and J 16 bases, leaving 23 bases between the germline ends. The CDR3 DNA is TGTGCCAGCAGCTTAGGCCCCTACAGGGAGTCGGGTGTTTTCTTC. Translation: CASSLGPYRESGVFF.

The rearrangement links TRBV4-1 to TRBJ1-3; no firm D call. This CDR3 is 15 amino acids long. CDR1 is MGHRA, CDR2 YSYEKL, per germline. V shed 1 base and J shed 5 bases, with 12 bases lying between them. Here the CDR3 DNA reads TGCGCCAGCAGCCAAGGACCGGGGTCGAGAAACACCATATATTTT. It codes for CASSQGPGSRNTIYF.

V and J are TRBV10-2 and TRBJ2-3, with 8 bases matching TRBD2. Trimming at V came to 5 bases and at J to 2 bases, leaving 3 bases not matched to a gene. There are 14 residues in the CDR3. Per the germline V gene, CDR1 is WSHSY and CDR2 is SAAADI. CDR3 in amino acids: CASSSGGHTDTQYF. The CDR3 coding sequence is TGCGCCAGCAGTAGCGGGGGCCACACAGATACGCAGTATTTT.

The chain employs TRBV18 and TRBJ2-3; 7 positions match TRBD1. CDR3 length equals 17 residues. Germline V gives CDR1 KGHSH, CDR2 LQKENI. V lost 6 bases to trimming and J lost 0 bases; unmatched junction nucleotides: 12. The CDR3 reads CASSLGTAESSTDTQYF. CDR3 sequence (DNA): TGTGCCAGCTCTCTTGGGACAGCTGAATCTAGCACAGATACGCAGTATTTT.

This clone was observed a handful of times. The V gene is TRBV29-1, the J gene TRBJ2-7; D perhaps matches TRBD2 (6 bases). Germline V gene lookup returns CDR1 SQVTM and CDR2 ANQGSEA. The ends were cut back, 4 bases at V and 7 bases at J, with 14 bases in the middle. The CDR3 is made up of 12 amino acids. CDR3 sequence: CSVVVGGLEQYF. In DNA, the CDR3 is TGCAGCGTTGTGGTCGGGGGTTTGGAGCAGTACTTC.

This sequence joins TRBV4-1 and TRBJ1-1; TRBD1 matches at 7 bases. The CDR3 covers 17 residues. V lost 3 bases to trimming and J lost 0 bases; unmatched junction nucleotides: 10. Per germline, CDR1 MGHRA and CDR2 YSYEKL. DNA for the CDR3: TGCGCCAGCAGCCATAGCGCCCCTCAGGGGGTGAACACTGAAGCTTTCTTT. This encodes CASSHSAPQGVNTEAFF.

The chain recombines TRBV29-1 with TRBJ1-5; tentatively, D is TRBD1 (6 bases). CDR1 is SQVTM, CDR2 ANQGSEA, per germline. This CDR3 contains 12 residues. V was clipped by 6 bases and J by 8 bases, with 14 bases between them. The DNA for the CDR3 is TGCAGCGTCGGTACAGGGAACAAGCCCCAGCATTTT. Its translation is CSVGTGNKPQHF.

The chain employs TRBV6-5 and TRBJ2-7; D is perhaps TRBD2 (5 bases). V dropped 6 bases and J dropped 0 bases, with 15 bases sitting between them. The germline V gene encodes CDR1 MNHEY and CDR2 SVGAGI. This CDR3 is built from 15 residues. CDR3 DNA sequence: TGTGCCAGCAGCCCGGGATCATCGACCTCCTACGAGCAGTACTTC. Its protein is CASSPGSSTSYEQYF.

Note on this clone: In the same sample, other DNA sequences code for this CDR3. This chain uses TRBV7-6 with TRBJ2-3, with 11 positions matching TRBD2. The ends lost 4 bases at V and 3 bases at J; junction bases unmatched: 6. The CDR3 spans 16 residues. The germline gives CDR1 SGHVS, CDR2 FNYEAQ. The CDR3 coding sequence is TGTGCCAGCAGCTCCTTACTAGCGGGGGATACAGATACGCAGTATTTT. As protein: CASSSLLAGDTDTQYF.